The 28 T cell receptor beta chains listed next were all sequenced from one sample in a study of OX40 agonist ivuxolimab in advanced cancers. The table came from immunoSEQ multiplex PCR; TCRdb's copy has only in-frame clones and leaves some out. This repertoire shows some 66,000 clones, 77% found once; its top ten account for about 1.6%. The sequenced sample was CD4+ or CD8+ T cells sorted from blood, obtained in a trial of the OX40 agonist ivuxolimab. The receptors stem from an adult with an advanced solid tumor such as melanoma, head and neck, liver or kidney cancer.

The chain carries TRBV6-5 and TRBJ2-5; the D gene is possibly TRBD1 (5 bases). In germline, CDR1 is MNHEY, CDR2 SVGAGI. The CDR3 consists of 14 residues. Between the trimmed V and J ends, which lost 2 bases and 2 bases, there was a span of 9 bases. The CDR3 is CASSYVGEQETQYF. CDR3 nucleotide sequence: TGTGCCAGCAGTTACGTAGGGGAACAAGAGACCCAGTACTTC.

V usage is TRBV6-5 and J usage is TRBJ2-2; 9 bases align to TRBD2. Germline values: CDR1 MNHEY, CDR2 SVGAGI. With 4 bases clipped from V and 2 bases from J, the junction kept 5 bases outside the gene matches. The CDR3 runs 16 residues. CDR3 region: CASSSTSGPNTGELFF. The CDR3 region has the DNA TGTGCCAGCAGTTCAACTAGCGGGCCTAACACCGGGGAGCTGTTTTTT.

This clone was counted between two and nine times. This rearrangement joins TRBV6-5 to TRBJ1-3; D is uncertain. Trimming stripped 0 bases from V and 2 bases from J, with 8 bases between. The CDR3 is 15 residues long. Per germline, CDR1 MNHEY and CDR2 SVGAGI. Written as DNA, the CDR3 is TGTGCCAGCAGTTACTCGATTAGACCTGGAAACACCATATATTTT. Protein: CASSYSIRPGNTIYF.

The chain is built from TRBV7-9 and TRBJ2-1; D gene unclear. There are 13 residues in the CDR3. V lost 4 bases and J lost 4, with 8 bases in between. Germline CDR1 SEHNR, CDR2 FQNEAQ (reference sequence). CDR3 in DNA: TGTGCCAGCAGCTCCCTTCAGTACAATGAGCAGTTCTTC. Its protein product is CASSSLQYNEQFF.

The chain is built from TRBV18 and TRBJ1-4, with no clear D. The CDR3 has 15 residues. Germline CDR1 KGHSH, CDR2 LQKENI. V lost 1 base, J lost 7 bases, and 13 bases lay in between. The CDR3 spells CASSPLRSSGEKLFF. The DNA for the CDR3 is TGTGCCAGCTCACCACTTCGATCGTCAGGTGAAAAACTGTTTTTT.

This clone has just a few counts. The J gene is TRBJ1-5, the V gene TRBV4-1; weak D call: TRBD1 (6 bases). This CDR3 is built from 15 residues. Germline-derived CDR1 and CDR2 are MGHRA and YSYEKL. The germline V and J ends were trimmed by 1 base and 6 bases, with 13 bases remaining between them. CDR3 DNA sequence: TGCGCCAGCAGCCAAGTGTCAGGGGTAGGTCAGCCCCAGCATTTT. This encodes CASSQVSGVGQPQHF.

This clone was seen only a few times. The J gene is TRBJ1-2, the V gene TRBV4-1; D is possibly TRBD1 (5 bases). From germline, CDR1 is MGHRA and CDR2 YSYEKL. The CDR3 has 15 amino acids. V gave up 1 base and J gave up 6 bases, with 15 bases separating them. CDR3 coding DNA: TGCGCCAGCAGCCAAGGGGCACCGGGACCCAATGGCTACACCTTC. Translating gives CASSQGAPGPNGYTF.

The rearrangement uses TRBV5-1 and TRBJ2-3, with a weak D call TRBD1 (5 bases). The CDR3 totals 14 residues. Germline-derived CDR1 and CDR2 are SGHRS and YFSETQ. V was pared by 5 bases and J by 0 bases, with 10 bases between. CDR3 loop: CASRGVFSTDTQYF. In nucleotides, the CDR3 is TGCGCCAGCAGAGGGGTCTTCAGCACAGATACGCAGTATTTT. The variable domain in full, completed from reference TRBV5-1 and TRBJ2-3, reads KAGVTQTPRYLIKTRGQQVTLSCSPISGHRSVSWYQQTPGQGLQFLFEYFSETQRNKGNFPGRFSGRQFSNSRSEMNVSTLELGDSALYLCASRGVFSTDTQYFGPGTRLTVL.

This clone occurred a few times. The CDR3 nucleotides are TGTGCCAGCAGCTCGGAGAGCTCCTATAATTCACCCCTCCACTTT. Its translation: CASSSESSYNSPLHF. V usage is TRBV5-5 and J usage is TRBJ1-6; D gene unclear. Germline V lookup: CDR1 SGHKS, CDR2 YYEKEE (reference sequence). The CDR3 covers 15 residues. V was cut by 3 bases and J by 0 bases, with 7 bases left in between.

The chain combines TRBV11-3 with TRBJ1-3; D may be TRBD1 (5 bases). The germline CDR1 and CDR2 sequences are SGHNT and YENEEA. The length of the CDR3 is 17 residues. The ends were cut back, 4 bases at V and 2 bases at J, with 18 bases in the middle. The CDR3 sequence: CASSSEHDSLPGNTIYF. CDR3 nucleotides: TGTGCCAGCAGCTCCGAACATGACAGTTTACCTGGAAACACCATATATTTT.

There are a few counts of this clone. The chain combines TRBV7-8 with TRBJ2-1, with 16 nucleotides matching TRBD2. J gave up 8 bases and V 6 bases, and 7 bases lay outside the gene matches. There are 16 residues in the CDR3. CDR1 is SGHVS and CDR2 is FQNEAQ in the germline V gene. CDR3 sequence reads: CASSGGTSGGDHEQFF. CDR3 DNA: TGTGCCAGCAGTGGAGGGACTAGCGGGGGGGATCATGAGCAGTTCTTC.

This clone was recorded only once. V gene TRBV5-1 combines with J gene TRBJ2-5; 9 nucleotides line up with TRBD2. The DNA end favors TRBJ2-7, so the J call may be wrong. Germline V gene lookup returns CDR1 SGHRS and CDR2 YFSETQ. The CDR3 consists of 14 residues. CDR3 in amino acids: CASAERLAAYEQYF. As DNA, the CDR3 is TGCGCCAGCGCTGAAAGACTAGCGGCCTACGAGCAGTACTTC.

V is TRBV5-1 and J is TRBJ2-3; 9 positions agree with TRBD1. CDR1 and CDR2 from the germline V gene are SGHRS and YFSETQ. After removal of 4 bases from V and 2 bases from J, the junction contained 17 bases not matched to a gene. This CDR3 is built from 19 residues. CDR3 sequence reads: CASSLNIYPGQGFTDTQYF. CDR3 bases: TGCGCCAGCAGCCTGAACATCTATCCGGGACAGGGATTCACAGATACGCAGTATTTT.

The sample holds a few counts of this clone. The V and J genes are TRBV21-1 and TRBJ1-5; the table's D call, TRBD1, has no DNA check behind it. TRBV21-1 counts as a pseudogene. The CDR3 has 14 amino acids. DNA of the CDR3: TGTGCCAGCAGCAATCCAGGGGAAGGTCAGCCCCAGCATTTT. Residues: CASSNPGEGQPQHF.

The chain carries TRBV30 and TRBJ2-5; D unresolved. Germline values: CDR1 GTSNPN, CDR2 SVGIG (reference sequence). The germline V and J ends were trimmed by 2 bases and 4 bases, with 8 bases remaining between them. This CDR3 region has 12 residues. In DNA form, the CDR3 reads TGTGCCTGGAGTAGCAGCTTAGAGACCCAGTACTTC. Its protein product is CAWSSSLETQYF.

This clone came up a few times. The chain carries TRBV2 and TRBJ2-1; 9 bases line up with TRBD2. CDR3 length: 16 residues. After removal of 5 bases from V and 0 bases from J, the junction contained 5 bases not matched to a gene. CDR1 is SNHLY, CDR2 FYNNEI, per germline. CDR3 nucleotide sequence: TGTGCCAGCAGTCTTAGCGGGAGAGGCTCCTACAATGAGCAGTTCTTC. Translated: CASSLSGRGSYNEQFF. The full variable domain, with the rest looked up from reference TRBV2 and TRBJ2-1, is EPEVTQTPSHQVTQMGQEVILRCVPISNHLYFYWYRQILGQKVEFLVSFYNNEISEKSEIFDDQFSVERPDGSNFTLKIRSTKLEDSAMYFCASSLSGRGSYNEQFFGPGTRLTVL.

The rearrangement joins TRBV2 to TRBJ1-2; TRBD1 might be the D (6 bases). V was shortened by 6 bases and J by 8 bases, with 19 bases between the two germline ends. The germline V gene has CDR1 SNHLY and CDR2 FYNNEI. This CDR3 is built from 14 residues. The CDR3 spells CASRPRTAYGGYTF. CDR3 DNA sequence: TGTGCCAGCAGGCCCCGGACAGCCTATGGAGGCTACACCTTC.

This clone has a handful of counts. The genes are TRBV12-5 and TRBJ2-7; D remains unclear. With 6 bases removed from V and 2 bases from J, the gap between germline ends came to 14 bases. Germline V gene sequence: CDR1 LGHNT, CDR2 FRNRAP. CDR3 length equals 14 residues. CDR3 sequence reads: CASGLPYGPYEQYF. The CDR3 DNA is TGTGCTAGTGGCCTACCGTATGGACCCTACGAGCAGTACTTC.

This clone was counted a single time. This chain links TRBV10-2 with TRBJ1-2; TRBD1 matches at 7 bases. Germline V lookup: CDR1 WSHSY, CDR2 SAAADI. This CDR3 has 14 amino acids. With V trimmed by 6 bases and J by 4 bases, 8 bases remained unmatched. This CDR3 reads CASSGQAPVYGYTF. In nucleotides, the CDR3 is TGCGCCAGCAGCGGACAGGCTCCTGTCTATGGCTACACCTTC.

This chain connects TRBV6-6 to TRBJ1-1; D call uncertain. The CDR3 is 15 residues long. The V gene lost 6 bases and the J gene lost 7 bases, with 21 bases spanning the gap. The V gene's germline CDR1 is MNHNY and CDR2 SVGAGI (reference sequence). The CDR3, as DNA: TGTGCCAGCAGGGTGGCAGCCCTTCGTAGCTTTGAAGCTTTCTTT. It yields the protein CASRVAALRSFEAFF.

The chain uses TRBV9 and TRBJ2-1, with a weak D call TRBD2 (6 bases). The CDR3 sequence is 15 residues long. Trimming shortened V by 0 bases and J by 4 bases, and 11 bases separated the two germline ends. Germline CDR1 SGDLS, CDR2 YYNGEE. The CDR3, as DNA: TGTGCCAGCAGCGTAGATGGCGGGACGTACAATGAGCAGTTCTTC. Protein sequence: CASSVDGGTYNEQFF.

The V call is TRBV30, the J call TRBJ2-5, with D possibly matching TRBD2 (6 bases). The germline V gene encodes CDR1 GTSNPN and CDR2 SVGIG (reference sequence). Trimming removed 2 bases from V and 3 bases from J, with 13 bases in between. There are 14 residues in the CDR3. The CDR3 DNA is TGTGCCTGGAGTCAGGGACTGGGGGAAGAGACCCAGTACTTC. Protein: CAWSQGLGEETQYF.

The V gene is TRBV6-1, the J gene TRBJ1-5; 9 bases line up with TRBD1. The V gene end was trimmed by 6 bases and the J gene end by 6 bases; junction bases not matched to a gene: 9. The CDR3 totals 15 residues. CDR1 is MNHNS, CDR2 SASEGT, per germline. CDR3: CASSEGDRELQPQHF. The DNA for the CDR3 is TGTGCCAGCAGCGAGGGGGACAGGGAGCTTCAGCCCCAGCATTTT.

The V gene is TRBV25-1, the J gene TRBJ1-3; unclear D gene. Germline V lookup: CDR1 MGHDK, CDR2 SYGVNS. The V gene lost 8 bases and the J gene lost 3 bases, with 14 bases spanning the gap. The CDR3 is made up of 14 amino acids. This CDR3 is CASSPRRGGNTIYF. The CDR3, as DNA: TGTGCCAGCTCTCCGCGGAGAGGTGGAAACACCATATATTTT.

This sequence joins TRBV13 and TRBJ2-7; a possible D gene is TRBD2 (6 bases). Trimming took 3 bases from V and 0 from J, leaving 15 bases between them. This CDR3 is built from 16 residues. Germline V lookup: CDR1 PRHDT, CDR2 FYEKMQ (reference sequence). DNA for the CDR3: TGTGCCAGCAGCTTTGGAGTAGCGGCTAGCTCCTACGAGCAGTACTTC. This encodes CASSFGVAASSYEQYF.

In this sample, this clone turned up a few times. The CDR3 DNA sequence: TGCGCCAGCAGCTTGGCCGGCGGGAGTAGCACAGATACGCAGTATTTT. Amino acids: CASSLAGGSSTDTQYF. The J gene is TRBJ2-3, the V gene TRBV5-1; 7 bases are a match to TRBD2. Germline CDR1 SGHRS, CDR2 YFSETQ. The CDR3 sequence is 16 residues long. With V trimmed by 0 bases and J by 0 bases, 4 bases remained unmatched. The full variable domain, in which reference TRBV5-1 and TRBJ2-3 provide the parts outside the CDR3, is KAGVTQTPRYLIKTRGQQVTLSCSPISGHRSVSWYQQTPGQGLQFLFEYFSETQRNKGNFPGRFSGRQFSNSRSEMNVSTLELGDSALYLCASSLAGGSSTDTQYFGPGTRLTVL.

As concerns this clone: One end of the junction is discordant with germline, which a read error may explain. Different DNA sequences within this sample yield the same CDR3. The CDR3 DNA sequence: TGCGCCAGCATACCGTACCCGAGTAGCAATCAGCCCCAGCATTTT. Its protein is CASIPYPSSNQPQHF. The rearrangement links TRBV6-1 to TRBJ1-5; D not resolved. The CDR3 runs 15 residues. From germline, CDR1 is MNHNS and CDR2 SASEGT.

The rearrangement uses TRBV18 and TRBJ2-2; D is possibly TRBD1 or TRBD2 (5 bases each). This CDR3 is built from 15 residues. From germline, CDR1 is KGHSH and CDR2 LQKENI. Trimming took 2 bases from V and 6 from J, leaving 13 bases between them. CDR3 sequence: CASSPTTQGAGELFF. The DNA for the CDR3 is TGTGCCAGCTCACCAACGACCCAGGGAGCCGGGGAGCTGTTTTTT.